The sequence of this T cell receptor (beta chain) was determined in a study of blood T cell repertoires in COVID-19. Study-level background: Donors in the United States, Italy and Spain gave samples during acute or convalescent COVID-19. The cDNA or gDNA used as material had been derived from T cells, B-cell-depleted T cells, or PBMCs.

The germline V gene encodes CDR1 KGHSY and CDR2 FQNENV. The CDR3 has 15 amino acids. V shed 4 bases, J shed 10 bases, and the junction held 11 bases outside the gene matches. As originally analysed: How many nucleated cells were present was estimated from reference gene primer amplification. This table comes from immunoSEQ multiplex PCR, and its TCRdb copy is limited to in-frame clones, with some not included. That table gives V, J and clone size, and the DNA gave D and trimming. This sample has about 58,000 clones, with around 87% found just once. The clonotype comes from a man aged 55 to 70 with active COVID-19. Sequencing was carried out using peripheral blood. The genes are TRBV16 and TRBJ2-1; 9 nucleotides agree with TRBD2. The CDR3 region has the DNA TGTGCCAGCAGCCCCACCCTAGCGGGAAATTGGGAGCAGTTCTTC. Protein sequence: CASSPTLAGNWEQFF.